These 22 T cell receptor beta chains originate from one sample sequenced in a study of T cells in Graves' hyperthyroidism and ophthalmopathy. Amplification of TCR beta CDR3 regions was performed using RNA transcripts as template. Initially, a first-round RT-PCR of the TCR CDR3 employed the HTBI primer set. MiXCR, run by TCRdb on the multiplex PCR reads, gives a single entry per CDR3 protein. The table shows about 360,000 distinct CDR3 sequences, with about 18% occurring only once. Source material: blood. The receptors were sampled from a woman aged 18-29 years with Graves' hyperthyroidism.

This clonotype has ten or more counts. The chain recombines TRBV6-5 with TRBJ1-2; 7 nucleotides line up with TRBD1. Germline trimming cut 0 bases from V and 7 bases from J; bases unmatched to any gene: 5. The CDR3 consists of 14 residues. Germline loops: CDR1 MNHEY, CDR2 SVGAGI. The CDR3 loop is CASSYSRGRGGYTF. CDR3 in DNA: TGTGCCAGCAGTTACTCGAGGGGGCGGGGTGGCTACACCTTC.

The chain carries TRBV3-1 and TRBJ1-2; D not resolved. The germline V gene has CDR1 LGHDT and CDR2 YNNKEL (reference sequence). The CDR3 runs to 13 residues. Trimming took off 2 bases at V and 6 bases at J, with 10 bases between the two ends. CDR3 DNA: TGTGCCAGCAGCCAACGGGAAGGGCATGGCTACACCTTC. Its translation is CASSQREGHGYTF.

The table lists this clonotype with many counts. The chain uses TRBV6-5 and TRBJ1-1; 7 bases are shared with TRBD1. Unmatched junction bases numbered 5, after V lost 2 bases and J lost 2 bases. Germline loops: CDR1 MNHEY, CDR2 SVGAGI. The CDR3 contains 15 residues. The CDR3 DNA follows: TGTGCCAGCAGTTACACCACAGGGGTCAACACTGAAGCTTTCTTT. Protein product: CASSYTTGVNTEAFF.

This clonotype was found many times. The chain employs TRBV29-1 and TRBJ1-2; D may be TRBD1 (5 bases). Germline V CDR1 and CDR2: SQVTM, ANQGSEA. This CDR3 has 12 residues. The V gene lost 4 bases and the J gene lost 6 bases, with 12 bases spanning the gap. The CDR3 DNA sequence: TGCAGCGTTGGTCGAGGGGCGGATGGCTACACCTTC. The encoded protein is CSVGRGADGYTF.

In its sample, this clonotype was seen many times. The chain employs TRBV6-1 and TRBJ2-2, with a possible D match to TRBD1 (5 bases). Germline V lookup: CDR1 MNHNS, CDR2 SASEGT. The CDR3 has 15 amino acids. The germline V and J ends were trimmed by 4 bases and 4 bases, with 13 bases remaining between them. CDR3 in amino acids: CASSVLLRGTGELFF. The CDR3 coding sequence is TGTGCCAGCAGTGTTCTCCTAAGGGGCACCGGGGAGCTGTTTTTT.

This clonotype was picked up many times. The rearrangement joins TRBV6-1 to TRBJ2-5; either TRBD1 or TRBD2 may fit D (7 bases each). The CDR3 sequence is 15 residues long. The ends were cut back, 6 bases at V and 1 base at J, with 15 bases in the middle. In germline, CDR1 is MNHNS, CDR2 SASEGT. CDR3 nucleotides: TGTGCCAGCAGGCCGGGGGGACAGCTCCAAGAGACCCAGTACTTC. Translated: CASRPGGQLQETQYF.

In this sample, this clonotype turned up many times. The chain joins TRBV7-3 to TRBJ1-1; no reliable D call. The germline V gene encodes CDR1 SGHTA and CDR2 FQGTGA. V dropped 3 bases and J dropped 0 bases, with 8 bases sitting between them. The CDR3 totals 14 residues. The CDR3, as DNA: TGTGCCAGCAGCTTTAGTCCGTTGAACACTGAAGCTTTCTTT. Encoded protein: CASSFSPLNTEAFF. Full variable domain (remainder filled in from reference TRBV7-3 and TRBJ1-1): GAGVSQTPSNKVTEKGKYVELRCDPISGHTALYWYRQSLGQGPEFLIYFQGTGAADDSGLPNDRFFAVRPEGSVSTLKIQRTERGDSAVYLCASSFSPLNTEAFFGQGTRLTVV.

This clonotype has ten or more counts. This CDR3 is CASSESVPRQYF. The CDR3 DNA reads as TGTGCCAGCAGTGAATCAGTCCCCCGGCAGTACTTC. The J gene is TRBJ2-7, the V gene TRBV2; D ambiguous. Between the trimmed V and J ends, which lost 2 bases and 9 bases, there was a span of 11 bases. Per the germline V gene, CDR1 is SNHLY and CDR2 is FYNNEI. This CDR3 has 12 amino acids.

This clonotype was detected ten times or more. V and J are TRBV30 and TRBJ2-7; TRBD2 is a possible D gene (6 bases). V lost 0 bases, J lost 3 bases, and 18 bases lay in between. The CDR3 contains 16 residues. Germline lookup yields CDR1 GTSNPN and CDR2 SVGIG (reference sequence). CDR3 in amino acids: CAWSVWGLGTRYEQYF. CDR3 sequence (DNA): TGTGCCTGGAGTGTTTGGGGACTGGGCACCCGCTACGAGCAGTACTTC.

On this clonotype itself: A much larger clone differs by one base, so this may be a read error. The chain joins TRBV7-8 to TRBJ2-5, with 11 bases lining up with TRBD2. Germline CDR1 and CDR2: SGHVS and FQNEAQ. The CDR3 runs to 15 residues. Trimming removed 5 bases from V and 2 bases from J; junction bases left unmatched: 4. The chain's CDR3 is CASSRLAGWQETQYF. The CDR3 DNA reads as TGTGCCAGCAGCCGACTAGCGGGGTGGCAAGAGACCCAGTACTTC.

This clonotype was recorded many times. The rearrangement uses TRBV12-3 or TRBV12-4 and TRBJ1-5; no clear D. The CDR3 runs 15 residues. V was cut by 1 base and J by 6 bases, with 13 bases left in between. Here the CDR3 reads CASSLETAGSQPQHF. The CDR3 region has the DNA TGTGCCAGCAGTTTAGAAACGGCGGGAAGTCAGCCCCAGCATTTT.

Many counts were recorded for this clonotype. The chain is built from TRBV29-1 and TRBJ1-2; D might be TRBD1 (5 bases). The CDR3 contains 14 residues. The germline gives CDR1 SQVTM, CDR2 ANQGSEA. V was shortened by 4 bases and J by 8 bases, with 20 bases between the two germline ends. CDR3 region: CSVGDVGDRDGYTF. Written as DNA, the CDR3 is TGCAGCGTTGGAGATGTAGGGGACCGGGACGGCTACACCTTC.

In this sample, this clonotype turned up many times. The V and J genes are TRBV11-1 and TRBJ2-7; D is unclear. CDR3 length: 13 amino acids. Between the trimmed V and J ends, which lost 5 bases and 2 bases, there was a span of 10 bases. From germline, CDR1 is SGHAT and CDR2 FQDESV (reference sequence). CDR3 coding DNA: TGTGCCAGCAGCCCGGGCCCGACCTACGAGCAGTACTTC. This gives the protein CASSPGPTYEQYF.

There are many counts of this clonotype. The V gene is TRBV27, the J gene TRBJ2-2, with D possibly being TRBD2 (6 bases). The CDR3 totals 13 residues. The V end lost 6 bases, the J end lost 8 bases, and 13 bases lay between the germline ends. Germline assignment: CDR1 MNHEY and CDR2 SMNVEV (reference sequence). CDR3 DNA: TGTGCCAGCAGGTCCTTCGCGGGGGGGGAGCTGTTTTTT. Protein product: CASRSFAGGELFF.

The chain carries TRBV18 and TRBJ2-7; no firm D call. Germline CDR1 reads KGHSH; CDR2 reads LQKENI. With 4 bases removed from V and 0 bases from J, the gap between germline ends came to 10 bases. The CDR3 has 14 amino acids. CDR3 loop: CASSLSRLSYEQYF. CDR3 nucleotide sequence: TGTGCCAGCTCACTAAGCAGACTCTCCTACGAGCAGTACTTC.

This clonotype was picked up many times. This chain joins TRBV12-3 or TRBV12-4 and TRBJ2-5, with D hard to call. The CDR3 totals 14 residues. Trimming took 1 base from V and 1 from J, leaving 7 bases between them. This CDR3 reads CASSLVYAQETQYF. In nucleotides, the CDR3 is TGTGCCAGCAGTTTAGTCTACGCCCAAGAGACCCAGTACTTC.

This chain joins TRBV12-3 or TRBV12-4 and TRBJ1-5; maybe TRBD1 (5 bases). This CDR3 has 12 residues. The ends were cut back, 6 bases at V and 6 bases at J, with 9 bases in the middle. DNA of the CDR3: TGTGCCAGCAGCCGACAGACTCAGCCCCAGCATTTT. This encodes CASSRQTQPQHF.

V gene TRBV29-1 combines with J gene TRBJ2-2, with no clear D. Trimming removed 4 bases from V and 5 bases from J, with 11 bases in between. There are 13 residues in the CDR3. In germline, CDR1 is SQVTM, CDR2 ANQGSEA. The CDR3 is CSVARMGTGELFF. For the CDR3, the DNA is TGCAGCGTTGCCCGAATGGGGACCGGGGAGCTGTTTTTT.

This clonotype has at least ten counts. The chain carries TRBV5-1 and TRBJ1-5; 7 nucleotides align to TRBD1. V shed 4 bases, J shed 0 bases, and the junction held 7 bases outside the gene matches. Germline V gene sequence: CDR1 SGHRS, CDR2 YFSETQ. The CDR3 sequence is 16 residues long. The CDR3 DNA sequence: TGCGCCAGCAGCCCAGCGGGACAGTTTAGCAATCAGCCCCAGCATTTT. Its translation is CASSPAGQFSNQPQHF.

This clonotype was observed many times. The gene calls are TRBV12-3 or TRBV12-4 and TRBJ1-5; D gene unclear. CDR3 size: 13 residues. Trimming removed 3 bases from V and 5 bases from J, with 8 bases in between. The CDR3 nucleotides are TGTGCCAGCAGTTTGTTACGGTATCAGCCCCAGCATTTT. Translated: CASSLLRYQPQHF.

This clonotype was seen more than once but under ten times. The V and J genes are TRBV4-1 and TRBJ2-7; the D gene is possibly TRBD1 (7 bases). The CDR3 has 15 amino acids. Per germline, CDR1 MGHRA and CDR2 YSYEKL. Trimming removed 4 bases from V and 3 bases from J, with 16 bases in between. CDR3 nucleotide sequence: TGCGCCAGCAGCCCGGGGGACAGTCTCCTCTACGAGCAGTACTTC. It codes for CASSPGDSLLYEQYF.

At least ten counts were recorded for this clonotype. The rearrangement links TRBV7-2 to TRBJ1-2; the match to TRBD1 covers 7 bases. Unmatched junction bases numbered 9, after V lost 5 bases and J lost 3 bases. The CDR3 contains 15 residues. Germline CDR1 reads SGHTA; CDR2 reads FQGNSA. This CDR3 reads CASSPIQGRYYGYTF. The CDR3 DNA is TGTGCCAGCAGCCCGATACAGGGGAGGTACTATGGCTACACCTTC.